The TCR beta chain under discussion was sequenced for a study of T cell responses to AZD1222 COVID-19 vaccine. Study-level points and caveats: Spike-specific TCR breadth and depth were elevated following two AZD1222 doses. Clonal diversity was possibly underestimated, and white British individuals and females predominated among donors. AZD1222 recipients seropositive at baseline numbered only 5 to 7.

Regarding this clone: Its specificity is not known.

V was shortened by 4 bases and J by 2 bases, with 7 bases between the two germline ends. The CDR3 is 12 amino acids. CDR1 SGHNT and CDR2 YYREEE come from the germline V gene (reference sequence). The table came from immunoSEQ multiplex PCR; TCRdb's copy has only in-frame clones and leaves some out. The sample has about 150,000 clones; 90% are singletons. The input for sequencing was peripheral blood, taken 28 days after the second AZD1222 dose. The receptor comes from an adult who received the AZD1222 COVID-19 vaccine. The chain is built from TRBV5-4 and TRBJ2-7; no reliable D call. The chain's CDR3 is CASSLGTYEQYF. The DNA for the CDR3 is TGTGCCAGCAGCCTAGGAACCTACGAGCAGTACTTC.